The clone carrying this T cell receptor beta chain was counted between two and nine times. The patients chosen for sequencing had shown expansion of CD8+CD57+ cells (detected by flow cytometry). The diagnosis in all patients was severe acquired aplastic anemia. This entry is derived from a study of CD8+CD57+ T cells in acquired aplastic anemia. Looked up from germline, CDR1 is KGHDR and CDR2 is SFDVKD. The CDR3 covers 13 residues. V lost 9 bases, J lost 1 base, and 11 bases lay in between. It was genomic DNA that served as the template for profiling TCR beta VDJ and CDR3. One entry per CDR3 protein, called by TCRdb with MiXCR from the reads. The sample carries roughly 98,000 distinct CDR3 sequences, roughly two thirds recorded once.

This clonotype was obtained from a human donor with aplastic anemia. Input material: sorted CD4+, CD8+, or CD8+CD57+ T cells (not recorded which) from PBMCs. The gene calls are TRBV24-1 and TRBJ1-1; the D gene is possibly TRBD1 (5 bases). Here the CDR3 reads CATRGGANTEAFF. As DNA, the CDR3 is TGTGCCACCCGCGGTGGGGCGAACACTGAAGCTTTCTTT.